This TCR beta chain was profiled in a study of CD8+CD57+ T cells in acquired aplastic anemia. Study-level information: DNA recovered from sorted CD4+ and CD8+ cells had a mean of 3.2 ug. Study-wide results and caveats: CD8+ Simpson's diversity in patients was not significantly different from that in controls.

This clonotype came up many times. Antigen: not known. Selection for sequencing was limited to patients who had shown CD8+CD57+ cell expansion by flow cytometry. Blood was sampled before the patients had received any therapy. Per the germline V gene, CDR1 is SGHTA and CDR2 is FQGTGA. With V trimmed by 5 bases and J by 8 bases, 11 bases remained unmatched. The CDR3 is 14 amino acids. Researchers used genomic DNA as the template to profile TCR beta VDJ and CDR3. TCRdb re-derived calls from the reads in MiXCR, one entry per CDR3 protein. The sample has 400,000 to 600,000 distinct CDR3 sequences, roughly a third seen once.

The TCR comes from a human donor with aplastic anemia. The gene calls are TRBV7-3 and TRBJ1-2; TRBD1 matches 7 bases. The source material was sorted CD4+, CD8+, or CD8+CD57+ T cells (not recorded which) from PBMCs. This CDR3 is CASSQTEGAGGYTF. The CDR3 nucleotides are TGTGCCAGCAGCCAAACTGAGGGGGCTGGCGGCTACACCTTC.